The 32 T cell receptor beta chains listed next were all sequenced from one sample in a study of beta chain features in type 1 diabetes. All of the isolated RNA was reverse transcribed, so expressed TCRB transcripts were sequenced. Using immunoSEQ multiplex PCR, the repertoire was profiled, and TCRdb retains in-frame clones only, with some absent. The sample carries a few hundred thousand clones, approximately 13% recorded once. These TCRs are of unknown antigen specificity. Study results and caveats: Type 1 diabetes patients had moderately but significantly shorter TCRB CDR3s in all four CD4+ subsets.

Sequencing input: naive CD4+ T cells from blood. The receptors stem from a woman under 30 with type 1 diabetes.

This clone was counted only a few times. J is TRBJ1-2 and V is TRBV28; possibly TRBD1 for D (6 bases). V was pared by 5 bases and J by 3 bases, with 16 bases between. Germline-derived CDR1 and CDR2 are MDHEN and SYDVKM. The CDR3 runs to 15 residues. In DNA form, the CDR3 reads TGTGCCAGCAGTGAAAGTGCAGGGGTGCACTATGGCTACACCTTC. This encodes CASSESAGVHYGYTF.

The V gene is TRBV5-1, the J gene TRBJ2-3, with 14 bases lining up with TRBD2. Germline V gene lookup returns CDR1 SGHRS and CDR2 YFSETQ. The V and J ends lost 4 bases and 6 bases, in that order; junction bases with no gene match: 16. The CDR3 extends over 19 amino acids. CDR3 sequence: CASSLGLAGGGFDFDTQYF. The CDR3 nucleotides are TGCGCCAGCAGCCTTGGACTAGCGGGAGGCGGGTTTGATTTCGATACGCAGTATTTT.

This clone was counted only a few times. The chain joins TRBV29-1 to TRBJ2-5; weak D call: TRBD1 (5 bases). Trimming stripped 3 bases from V and 1 base from J, with 9 bases between. CDR3 length equals 13 residues. Per the germline V gene, CDR1 is SQVTM and CDR2 is ANQGSEA. The CDR3 bases are TGCAGCGTTGACCGACAGTTCCAAGAGACCCAGTACTTC. As protein: CSVDRQFQETQYF.

This clone was counted between two and nine times. The chain joins TRBV10-3 to TRBJ2-1, with TRBD2 matching 11 bases. Germline CDR1 ENHRY, CDR2 SYGVKD. This CDR3 comprises 15 residues. With V trimmed by 10 bases and J by 7 bases, 12 bases remained unmatched. Here the CDR3 reads CASQGTSGSINEQFF. In nucleotides, the CDR3 is TGTGCCAGCCAGGGCACTAGCGGGAGTATTAATGAGCAGTTCTTC.

The chain carries TRBV27 and TRBJ2-5, with D hard to call. The CDR3 is 14 amino acids. V was shortened by 0 bases and J by 2 bases, with 7 bases between the two germline ends. Looked up from germline, CDR1 is MNHEY and CDR2 is SMNVEV (reference sequence). The chain's CDR3 is CASSLSRQQETQYF. The CDR3 DNA reads TGTGCCAGCAGTTTATCTCGCCAGCAAGAGACCCAGTACTTC.

This clone has only a few counts. The chain employs TRBV7-2 and TRBJ1-2; 8 bases fit TRBD1. In germline, CDR1 is SGHTA, CDR2 FQGNSA. The CDR3 spans 16 residues. With V trimmed by 1 base and J by 2 bases, 6 bases remained unmatched. In nucleotides, the CDR3 is TGTGCCAGCAGCTTAGTAGGGACAGGAGCCAACTATGGCTACACCTTC. Translating gives CASSLVGTGANYGYTF.

The DNA for the CDR3 is TGTGCCAGCAGCTCGACTAGCGGGAGCCACGAGCAGTACGTC. Amino acids: CASSSTSGSHEQYV. The chain has TRBV11-2 and TRBJ2-7; 12 nucleotides match TRBD2. Germline-derived CDR1 and CDR2 are SGHAT and FQNNGV. There are 14 residues in the CDR3. The V segment lost 4 bases and the J segment 5 bases; nucleotides outside the gene matches: 3.

This clone was counted between two and nine times. V usage is TRBV18 and J usage is TRBJ2-7; the match to TRBD1 covers 7 bases. CDR1 is KGHSH and CDR2 is LQKENI in the germline V gene. With V trimmed by 3 bases and J by 4 bases, 9 bases remained unmatched. The CDR3 is 15 residues long. The CDR3 DNA sequence: TGTGCCAGCTCACCCGGGACAGCTACTAGTTACGAGCAGTACGTC. It specifies CASSPGTATSYEQYV.

This clone has ten or more counts. The gene calls are TRBV23-1 and TRBJ2-5; 7 positions agree with TRBD1. TRBV23-1 is identified as an open reading frame with a role that is uncertain. The CDR3 sequence is 15 residues long. Losses at the gene ends were 2 bases for V and 5 bases for J; bases not matched to a gene: 8. The CDR3 here is CASSQPRQGVETQYF. The CDR3 DNA reads TGCGCCAGCAGTCAACCCCGACAGGGCGTGGAGACCCAGTACTTC.

This chain connects TRBV5-1 to TRBJ2-7; 7 positions match TRBD1. The length of the CDR3 is 18 residues. The germline gives CDR1 SGHRS, CDR2 YFSETQ. V lost 4 bases and J lost 3; bases outside the gene matches: 19. The CDR3 sequence is CASSPGRGGGTWDYEQYF. DNA for the CDR3: TGCGCCAGCAGCCCCGGACGAGGGGGCGGAACTTGGGACTACGAGCAGTACTTC.

As for this clone: This specimen includes other DNA sequences encoding the same CDR3. V and J are TRBV7-2 and TRBJ2-5; D is possibly TRBD2 (6 bases). V gave up 4 bases and J gave up 1 base, with 7 bases separating them. This CDR3 is built from 13 residues. Per the germline V gene, CDR1 is SGHTA and CDR2 is FQGNSA. The CDR3 reads CASSSGLQETQYF. CDR3 nucleotide sequence: TGTGCCAGCAGCTCGGGACTCCAAGAGACCCAGTACTTC.

Worth noting for this clone: Other nucleotide sequences from this sample produce the same CDR3. The chain recombines TRBV29-1 with TRBJ1-1; D is unclear. Trimming removed 3 bases from V and 0 bases from J, with 8 bases in between. The V gene's germline CDR1 is SQVTM and CDR2 ANQGSEA. The CDR3 spans 13 residues. Here the CDR3 DNA reads TGCAGCGTTGAGGGGAGAATGAACACTGAAGCTTTCTTT. It encodes CSVEGRMNTEAFF.

The chain links TRBV18 to TRBJ1-1; TRBD1 might be the D (5 bases). The CDR3 spans 15 residues. The germline V and J ends were trimmed by 4 bases and 0 bases, with 12 bases remaining between them. In germline, CDR1 is KGHSH, CDR2 LQKENI. The CDR3 coding sequence is TGTGCCAGCTCACTAGGGGTTCTAGTGAACACTGAAGCTTTCTTT. Translated: CASSLGVLVNTEAFF.

This chain uses TRBV11-2 with TRBJ2-5; unclear D gene. Trimming pared 1 base from V and 1 base from J, leaving 4 bases between. CDR3 size: 13 residues. CDR1 is SGHAT, CDR2 FQNNGV, per germline. The CDR3 reads CASSLAVQETQYF. The CDR3 DNA reads as TGTGCCAGCAGCTTAGCCGTCCAAGAGACCCAGTACTTC.

The CDR3 region is CASSLAALGGTQYF. CDR3 in DNA: TGTGCCAGCAGTTTGGCAGCTCTAGGAGGCACGCAGTATTTT. The chain is built from TRBV28 and TRBJ2-3, with a tentative D call TRBD2 (5 bases). Germline V gives CDR1 MDHEN, CDR2 SYDVKM. V lost 3 bases to trimming and J lost 9 bases, with 16 bases between them. The CDR3 has 14 amino acids.

This rearrangement joins TRBV7-9 to TRBJ2-5; no reliable D call. Germline V lookup: CDR1 SEHNR, CDR2 FQNEAQ (reference sequence). Trimming took off 4 bases at V and 5 bases at J, with 8 bases between the two ends. The CDR3 is 12 amino acids. CDR3 sequence reads: CASSSPEETQYF. In DNA form, the CDR3 reads TGTGCCAGCAGCTCACCTGAGGAGACCCAGTACTTC. Combining the CDR3 with reference TRBV7-9 and TRBJ2-5 gives the whole variable domain DTGVSQNPRHKITKRGQNVTFRCDPISEHNRLYWYRQTLGQGPEFLTYFQNEAQLEKSRLLSDRFSAERPKGSFSTLEIQRTEQGDSAMYLCASSSPEETQYFGPGTRLLVL.

The chain carries TRBV4-1 and TRBJ2-7, with 9 bases that match TRBD1. Germline trimming cut 4 bases from V and 2 bases from J; bases unmatched to any gene: 3. The CDR3 totals 14 residues. The germline CDR1 and CDR2 sequences are MGHRA and YSYEKL. CDR3 nucleotide sequence: TGCGCCAGCAGCCGGGGACAGGGCACCTACGAGCAGTACGTC. It encodes CASSRGQGTYEQYV.

The chain couples TRBV30 to TRBJ2-1; D gene uncertain. Germline values: CDR1 GTSNPN, CDR2 SVGIG (reference sequence). The V end was cut by 0 bases, the J end by 5 bases, with 11 bases between. The CDR3 runs 14 residues. CDR3 sequence reads: CAWSVSLRDNEQFF. In DNA, the CDR3 is TGTGCCTGGAGTGTCTCGCTACGTGACAATGAGCAGTTCTTC.

In its sample, this clone was seen a few times. The gene calls are TRBV2 and TRBJ2-3, with 10 bases aligning to TRBD1. CDR3 length equals 16 residues. V was pared by 6 bases and J by 4 bases, with 10 bases of the junction left unmatched. Germline V gene data show CDR1 as SNHLY and CDR2 as FYNNEI. The DNA of the CDR3 is TGTGCCAGCAGCGATCCCGGGACAGGGGACCCAGATACGCAGTATTTT. It is translated as CASSDPGTGDPDTQYF.

This clone was seen a handful of times. The chain combines TRBV4-2 with TRBJ1-2, with D maybe TRBD1 (6 bases). The V and J ends lost 4 bases and 0 bases respectively, with 9 bases between them. In germline, CDR1 is LGHNA, CDR2 YNFKEQ. This CDR3 comprises 14 residues. In nucleotides, the CDR3 is TGTGCCAGCAGCCCAGGGGCCTCTAACTATGGCTACACCTTC. The encoded protein is CASSPGASNYGYTF.

The J gene is TRBJ2-4, the V gene TRBV9, with 7 bases identical to TRBD1. Germline CDR1 reads SGDLS; CDR2 reads YYNGEE. J gave up 3 bases and V 3 bases, and 6 bases lay outside the gene matches. The CDR3 covers 15 residues. The CDR3 region has the DNA TGTGCCAGCAGCGCCTCAAGGGACAGCAAAAACATTCAGTACTTC. Amino acid sequence: CASSASRDSKNIQYF.

This clone occurred a few times. The genes are TRBV7-9 and TRBJ2-2, with D maybe TRBD2 (6 bases). CDR1 and CDR2 (germline): SEHNR, FQNEAQ (reference sequence). The ends were cut back, 0 bases at V and 7 bases at J, with 12 bases in the middle. The CDR3 contains 15 residues. CDR3 amino acids: CASSLAGAGSGELFF. As DNA, the CDR3 is TGTGCCAGCAGCTTAGCCGGAGCCGGGAGCGGGGAGCTGTTTTTT.

In its sample, this clone was seen a few times. The chain uses TRBV11-2 and TRBJ2-1; TRBD2 matches 9 bases. The trim removed 0 bases at V and 4 bases at J, leaving 4 bases unmatched. CDR3 length: 16 amino acids. Germline V gives CDR1 SGHAT, CDR2 FQNNGV. The DNA of the CDR3 is TGTGCCAGCAGCTTAGAGCCGCTAGCGGGATACAATGAGCAGTTCTTC. Translation: CASSLEPLAGYNEQFF.

Written as DNA, the CDR3 is TGTGCCAGCAGCCGAGGGACAGTCGGCGGCTACACCTTC. Translation: CASSRGTVGGYTF. This chain links TRBV14 with TRBJ1-2; 7 bases align to TRBD1. The trim removed 4 bases at V and 8 bases at J, leaving 7 bases unmatched. CDR3 length: 13 residues. Germline V gene lookup returns CDR1 SGHDN and CDR2 FVKESK.

The table lists this clone with a few counts. The V call is TRBV11-2, the J call TRBJ2-1; no clear D gene. The CDR3 is made up of 13 amino acids. The germline V gene encodes CDR1 SGHAT and CDR2 FQNNGV. V lost 1 base to trimming and J lost 6 bases, with 7 bases between them. DNA of the CDR3: TGTGCCAGCAGCTTAGTGTGGAGCAATGAGCAGTTCTTC. This translates into CASSLVWSNEQFF.

The rearrangement uses TRBV30 and TRBJ2-6; D gene uncertain. Germline values: CDR1 GTSNPN, CDR2 SVGIG (reference sequence). V shed 4 bases and J shed 0 bases, with 7 bases lying between them. CDR3 size: 14 residues. CDR3 loop: CAWTLSSGANVLTF. The CDR3 bases are TGTGCCTGGACTTTGAGCTCTGGGGCCAACGTCCTGACTTTC.

This chain uses TRBV10-3 with TRBJ2-2, with 7 positions matching TRBD2. V lost 4 bases to trimming and J lost 0 bases; unmatched junction nucleotides: 8. The germline CDR1 and CDR2 sequences are ENHRY and SYGVKD. The CDR3 is 17 amino acids. This CDR3 is CAISVLRTRANTGELFF. The DNA for the CDR3 is TGTGCCATCAGTGTCTTAAGGACTAGAGCGAACACCGGGGAGCTGTTTTTT.

V usage is TRBV15 and J usage is TRBJ2-1, with D perhaps matching TRBD2 (5 bases). The V gene lost 1 base and the J gene lost 4 bases, with 11 bases spanning the gap. Germline-derived CDR1 and CDR2 are LNHNV and YYDKDF (reference sequence). This CDR3 has 15 amino acids. The CDR3 bases are TGTGCCACCAGCAGAGTCCTGGACTCGTACAATGAGCAGTTCTTC. It yields the protein CATSRVLDSYNEQFF. The whole variable domain, filled in from reference TRBV15 and TRBJ2-1, reads DAMVIQNPRYQVTQFGKPVTLSCSQTLNHNVMYWYQQKSSQAPKLLFHYYDKDFNNEADTPDNFQSRRPNTSFCFLDIRSPGLGDTAMYLCATSRVLDSYNEQFFGPGTRLTVL.

This clone was counted a few times. V usage is TRBV9 and J usage is TRBJ2-1; TRBD2 aligns across 9 bases. V shed 5 bases, J shed 9 bases, and the junction held 9 bases outside the gene matches. The CDR3 has 14 amino acids. Germline V gene sequence: CDR1 SGDLS, CDR2 YYNGEE. This chain's CDR3 is CASRRASGIGEQFF. The CDR3 nucleotides read TGTGCCAGCAGGAGGGCTAGCGGGATAGGTGAGCAGTTCTTC. Based on the CDR3 plus reference TRBV9 and TRBJ2-1, the full variable domain is DSGVTQTPKHLITATGQRVTLRCSPRSGDLSVYWYQQSLDQGLQFLIQYYNGEERAKGNILERFSAQQFPDLHSELNLSSLELGDSALYFCASRRASGIGEQFFGPGTRLTVL.

This clone was seen a few times. The genes are TRBV30 and TRBJ1-2; D is unclear. Germline CDR1 reads GTSNPN; CDR2 reads SVGIG (reference sequence). The CDR3 is 13 residues long. V shed 0 bases and J shed 5 bases, with 10 bases lying between them. Written as DNA, the CDR3 is TGTGCCTGGAGTGTACGTGGGCCTTATGGCTACACCTTC. Protein product: CAWSVRGPYGYTF.

The chain recombines TRBV7-2 with TRBJ2-7; 8 bases agree with TRBD2. In germline, CDR1 is SGHTA, CDR2 FQGNSA. This CDR3 has 15 residues. The J segment lost 0 bases and the V segment lost 6 bases, leaving 7 bases of the junction unmatched. The CDR3 is CASRATSGSSYEQYF. DNA of the CDR3: TGTGCCAGCAGAGCCACTAGCGGTAGCTCCTACGAGCAGTACTTC. Full variable domain (rest looked up from reference TRBV7-2 and TRBJ2-7): GAGVSQSPSNKVTEKGKDVELRCDPISGHTALYWYRQSLGQGLEFLIYFQGNSAPDKSGLPSDRFSAERTGGSVSTLTIQRTQQEDSAVYLCASRATSGSSYEQYFGPGTRLTVT.

This chain joins TRBV2 and TRBJ2-4; tentatively, D is TRBD2 (5 bases). The V gene's germline CDR1 is SNHLY and CDR2 FYNNEI. This CDR3 contains 13 residues. V dropped 2 bases and J dropped 9 bases, with 11 bases sitting between them. The DNA of the CDR3 is TGTGCCAGCAGTGAATCGGCGGGTGGCATTCAGTACTTC. It translates to CASSESAGGIQYF.